This T cell receptor (beta chain) is drawn from a study of OX40 agonist ivuxolimab in advanced cancers. Turning to the overall study: Ivuxolimab, which targeted the costimulatory receptor OX40 (CD134), was an agonistic, fully human IgG2 monoclonal antibody. Intravenous ivuxolimab was administered to patients every 2 weeks at six dose levels: 0.01, 0.1, 0.3, 1.5, 3 and 10 mg/kg. Of the roughly 53 patients in dose escalation, about 20 had hepatocellular carcinoma, some 15 had melanoma, 9 had renal cell carcinoma and 9 had head and neck cancer. In the dose-escalation cohort, more than 80% of patients were male, and the mean age was 60 years with a range of about 20 to 80. Prior anti-PD-1, anti-PD-L1 or anti-CTLA-4 therapy was permitted, and 30% to 45% of dose-escalation patients had received checkpoint inhibitors. Partial responses were achieved by three dose-escalation patients, of whom one had hepatocellular carcinoma and two had cutaneous melanoma. The purpose of peripheral TCRbeta sequencing was to test whether ivuxolimab changed TCR sequence diversity and led to clonal T-cell expansion. The monotherapy dose-escalation portion (N of about 50 patients) of the phase I ivuxolimab trial is reported in the paper.

On the study overall, not on this receptor specifically: After ivuxolimab, expanded clones were on average more numerous among CD8+ T cells than among CD4+ T cells. Low levels of normalized T-cell clonal expansion were also seen in some patients who did not respond. The antigen specificity of the clonally expanded peripheral T cells was not determined. Clonal expansion of both CD4+ and CD8+ blood T cells was observed from baseline to week 6 at doses 0.1 to 3.0 mg/kg. In partial responders in the 0.1-3.0 mg/kg groups, normalized peripheral clonal expansion was found to be among the lowest, especially among CD8+ T cells.

The trial excluded patients who had a history of autoimmune disease or were on systemic immunosuppression. Peripheral blood for TCR sequencing was collected from all dose cohorts at baseline, on cycle 4 day 1, and on cycle 7 day 1. The samples were taken from a phase I, first-in-human, multicenter, open-label dose-escalation trial of ivuxolimab. Adults with locally advanced or metastatic melanoma, renal cell carcinoma, hepatocellular carcinoma or head and neck squamous cell carcinoma were enrolled in the trial. Before TCR sequencing, CD4+ T cells and CD8+ T cells from peripheral blood were sorted into separate populations. As to this clone: It lacks a known antigen. Base qualities are not recorded, but no much larger clone differs from it by a single base.

For CDR1 and CDR2, the germline V gene lists SNHLY and FYNNEI. From its cysteine to its phenylalanine, the CDR3 spans 11 amino acids. CDR3 DNA only is kept here, 33 bases in frame from base 1. Unmatched junction bases come to 1, with V trimmed by 8 bases and J by 5 bases. Genomic DNA was isolated from the sorted cells so that the TCRbeta CDR3 region could be sequenced. The immunoSEQ Assay was used to sequence the TCRbeta CDR3 regions. Held by TCRdb, this immuneACCESS table contains in-frame sequences only and omits some clones. Under half of the omission traces to an unresolved V gene where checked; the cause of the rest is unknown. In this sample the table shows 75,000 or so clones, approximately 84% of which occur a single time. The top ten hold approximately 25% of the sample.

The sample consisted of CD4+ or CD8+ T cells sorted from blood, taken in a trial of the OX40 agonist ivuxolimab. The receptor was isolated from an adult with an advanced solid tumor such as melanoma, head and neck, liver or kidney cancer. The receptor chain draws on TRBV2 and TRBJ2-5, and TRBD2 matches 8 of the central bases. The nucleotides are TGTGCCAGCGAGCGGGGGGAGACCCAGTACTTC. It encodes CASERGETQYF.